This T cell receptor (beta chain) emerged from a study of blood T cell repertoires in COVID-19. TCRdb keeps only in-frame clones here, not all; method: immunoSEQ multiplex PCR. The sample includes about 260,000 clones, around 90% seen only once; the top ten take under 3%. Sequenced: peripheral blood. The receptor's source is a person between 18 and 35 years old with COVID-19, enrolled during active disease.

The CDR3 spells CASSLTGDSTDTQYF. The CDR3, as DNA: TGTGCCAGCAGCTTAACAGGGGACAGCACAGATACGCAGTATTTT. The chain uses TRBV7-9 and TRBJ2-3; 7 bases align to TRBD1. The trim removed 2 bases at V and 0 bases at J, leaving 2 bases unmatched. The CDR3 runs to 15 residues. Germline V gene sequence: CDR1 SEHNR, CDR2 FQNEAQ (reference sequence).